Shown below are 8 T cell receptor beta chains from a single sample sequenced in a study of human T cells and chemical hapten exposure. TCRdb re-derived calls from the 5' RACE reads in MiXCR, one entry per CDR3 protein. The sample includes 95,000 to 120,000 distinct CDR3 sequences, approximately 19% of them seen just once. Researchers extracted total RNA from unfractionated whole blood. The receptors shown here come from a human donor in good health.

V gene TRBV5-1 combines with J gene TRBJ1-1; 12 bases are a match to TRBD1. This CDR3 has 16 amino acids. CDR1 and CDR2 (germline): SGHRS, YFSETQ. The ends lost 3 bases at V and 4 bases at J; junction bases unmatched: 7. The CDR3 here is CASSWGQGARSTEAFF. CDR3 bases: TGCGCCAGCAGCTGGGGACAGGGGGCGCGCAGCACTGAAGCTTTCTTT.

A few counts support this clonotype. CDR3 sequence (DNA): TGTGCCAGCAGTTTCGGGACAACAGATACGCAGTATTTT. This gives the protein CASSFGTTDTQYF. This chain connects TRBV28 to TRBJ2-3; D is perhaps TRBD1 (6 bases). Trimming cost V 3 bases and J 3 bases, with 7 bases left between them. The CDR3 consists of 13 residues. The germline V gene encodes CDR1 MDHEN and CDR2 SYDVKM.

This clonotype was seen more than once but under ten times. The chain combines TRBV15 with TRBJ2-3; 11 bases are shared with TRBD2. V trimming: 0 bases; J trimming: 6 bases; junction bases outside the gene matches: 5. Germline V gene lookup returns CDR1 LNHNV and CDR2 YYDKDF (reference sequence). The CDR3 has 16 amino acids. CDR3 nucleotides: TGTGCCACCAGCAGAGAACTAGCGGGAGTTACGGATACGCAGTATTTT. Translated, it gives CATSRELAGVTDTQYF.

The V call is TRBV14, the J call TRBJ2-1, with 10 positions matching TRBD1. CDR3 length equals 13 residues. With V trimmed by 4 bases and J by 9 bases, 3 bases remained unmatched. Germline-derived CDR1 and CDR2 are SGHDN and FVKESK. Written as DNA, the CDR3 is TGTGCCAGCAGCCCGACAGGGGGCACTGAGCAGTTCTTC. This codes for CASSPTGGTEQFF.

A few counts support this clonotype. This sequence joins TRBV2 and TRBJ1-2, with a tentative D call TRBD1 (6 bases). CDR3 length equals 14 residues. With 5 bases removed from V and 2 bases from J, the gap between germline ends came to 12 bases. CDR1 is SNHLY and CDR2 is FYNNEI in the germline V gene. CDR3 residues: CASSRDQGNYGYTF. CDR3 nucleotide sequence: TGTGCCAGCAGTCGGGACCAGGGGAACTATGGCTACACCTTC.

The chain employs TRBV12-3 or TRBV12-4 and TRBJ1-5; tentative D call: TRBD1 (6 bases). V dropped 2 bases and J dropped 6 bases, with 11 bases sitting between them. This CDR3 comprises 14 residues. The CDR3 sequence is CASSLWGASQPQHF. CDR3 sequence (DNA): TGTGCCAGCAGTTTATGGGGGGCGTCTCAGCCCCAGCATTTT.

This clonotype was counted once. Here the CDR3 DNA reads TGTGCCATCAGGGGTGACTCGGGCAATGAGCAGTTCTTC. Translated, it gives CAIRGDSGNEQFF. V is TRBV10-3 and J is TRBJ2-1; no clear D gene. V lost 6 bases, J lost 6 bases, and 12 bases lay in between. CDR3 length: 13 amino acids. In germline, CDR1 is ENHRY, CDR2 SYGVKD.

This clonotype was counted ten times or more. This chain joins TRBV20-1 and TRBJ1-1, with a tentative D call TRBD1 (6 bases). Germline V gene lookup returns CDR1 DFQATT and CDR2 SNEGSKA (reference sequence). This CDR3 is 15 amino acids long. Trimming stripped 6 bases from V and 2 bases from J, with 19 bases between. The CDR3: CSAKFGGALNTEAFF. The CDR3 DNA reads TGCAGTGCCAAGTTCGGGGGGGCTCTAAACACTGAAGCTTTCTTT.